This TCR beta chain appears in the sequencing data of a study of shared clonotypes between healthy human individuals. This clone was observed once. The antigen is not known. The data were produced by immunoSEQ multiplex PCR, yet TCRdb's version contains in-frame clones alone and is incomplete. The table records 2,500,000 or so clones, about 90% of them present only once. Caucasian adults residing in Nashville, Tennessee made up all the donors. Study-wide results and limits: What naive subsets generally showed was a larger estimated richness than memory subsets showed.

Sequences were obtained from naive CD4+ T cells from PBMCs. Specified subset: CD45RA+ positively selected. This TCR came from a man between 18 and 29 years old in good health. Some clones in this sample may be carry-over from other donors' samples.

CDR3 residues: CAWRPPMRATNEKLFF. The CDR3 nucleotides read TGTGCCTGGAGACCCCCCATGAGGGCAACTAATGAAAAACTGTTTTTT. This sequence joins TRBV30 and TRBJ1-4, with D uncertain. CDR1 is GTSNPN, CDR2 SVGIG, per germline (reference sequence). Trimming cost V 3 bases and J 0 bases, with 14 bases left between them. This CDR3 spans 16 amino acids.